The T cell receptor (beta chain) under discussion was sequenced for a study of shared clonotypes between healthy human individuals (TCRdb year 2020). Turning to the overall study: Three men and a couple of women, aged 18 to 49 years, made up the cohort. For each donor, three plates each were used for CD4 naive and CD4 memory, two plates were used for CD8 naive, and one plate was used for CD8 memory. The study deeply sequenced blood TCR repertoires of about 5 healthy adults to estimate repertoire size and the extent of clonotype sharing between individuals. Per donor, leukapheresis produced somewhere between about 0.85 and 8.9 billion PBMCs. To increase sequencing depth and limit assay-specific biases, TCR repertoire library preparation and sequencing were carried out by different laboratories using diverse techniques.

Germline trimming amounts to 5 bases on V and 6 bases on J, with 7 as the count of junction bases outside the gene matches. Looking up the germline V gene yields CDR1 SGHTA and CDR2 FQGNSA. The CDR3 runs 14 residues from the cysteine to the phenylalanine. Kept here is only the CDR3 DNA, which spans 42 bases and is read in frame from base 1. A note on this clone: It has no known antigen specificity. Base qualities were left out, and no much larger clone turns up one base away.

Here is what the overall study found, with its caveats: Higher generation probabilities were observed for clonotypes shared by all four sorted-subset donors than for non-shared clonotypes. Only blood was sampled, and tissue TCR repertoires likely differ from those in blood. Naive subsets generally had larger estimated clonotype richness than memory subsets. Incomplete sequencing was indicated by rarefaction of sorted-subset datasets, despite the large sequencing depth. Pairwise subsampling led to the expectation that sequencing depth would affect the degree of clonotype sharing among donors. Across a handful of donors, about 5% of naive CD4, 3% to 4% of naive CD8, roughly 2.2% of memory CD4, and approximately 0.4% of memory CD8 clonotypes were shared. The genetic and exposure-history diversity represented was limited by the small number of donors.

The donors were healthy, HIV-negative adults who had no recently reported acute infections or vaccinations. Only Caucasian adults living in Nashville, Tennessee, USA were represented among the donors. CD4+ T cells were enriched by magnetic negative selection; naive cells were then positively selected on CD45RA, and the negative fraction formed the memory subset. After blood collection by leukapheresis, PBMCs were isolated using Ficoll-Histopaque density gradient centrifugation and then cryopreserved in the vapor phase of liquid nitrogen. Purity and quantity of every magnetically sorted T cell population were checked by analytical flow cytometry. Each sorted fraction had its genomic DNA isolated and then quantified by UV absorbance on a Nanodrop 2000c. Using the deep immunoSEQ assay, TCR CDR3 regions were amplified from genomic DNA by multiplex PCR. For each cell subset, the extracted genomic DNA was distributed evenly across all wells of several immunoSEQ 96-well plates, and each plate served as one replicate. For sorted subsets, roughly 200 ng of genomic DNA, equivalent to 25,000 to 35,000 T cell genomes, went into each replicate PCR. The purified libraries were quantified using a Qubit 3.0 fluorometer, sized with a Bioanalyzer 2100, and then quantified again using the KAPA Library Quantification kit. Every immunoSEQ 96-well plate was sequenced on a separate single-read 150-cycle Illumina NextSeq 550 flow cell. As for the authors' bioinformatics: Because the immunoSEQ output held only junctional sequences and lacked quality scores, the filtering could not match the filtering applied to full-length reads. Sequences were annotated with PyIR, a Python wrapper for IgBLAST v1.9, and V/J genes and CDR3 were assigned using IMGT germline references. Reads with weak V/J assignments (E-value above 1e-6), missing CDR3, stop codons, out-of-frame junctions, or ambiguous translated residues were removed. V3J clonotypes were defined as sequences sharing an identical inferred V gene, J gene, and CDR3 amino acid sequence. Percentage overlap between repertoires was computed as shared unique clonotypes divided by the size of the smaller repertoire. Richness of each repertoire was evaluated using RTK rarefaction, the Chao1 estimator, and Recon v2.1 estimates of unobserved clonotypes. OLGA was used to compute generation probabilities for all TCRbeta clonotypes that the gDNA method yielded from four donors. TCRdb mirrors the immuneACCESS table, restricted to in-frame sequences. Some clones are absent from its copies; in checked studies, under half trace to an unresolved V gene, and the reason for the others is unknown. V, J and clone size were drawn from that table, and D and trimming were deduced from the DNA. The sample data list 2 million or so clones, and 85% to 95% of these were observed just once. The leading ten clones occupy 0.13% of the sample.

The rearrangement combines TRBV7-2 with TRBJ1-5; a stretch of 7 junction bases matches TRBD1. The sample comprised naive CD4+ T cells sorted from blood. The meaning of the sample's cell subset or site label: CD45RA+ positively selected. The sequence was collected from a man aged 18 to 30 in good health. In nucleotides, the sequence is TGTGCCAGCAGCCCGGACAGGATCGGTCAGCCCCAGCATTTT. Translated, this is CASSPDRIGQPQHF.